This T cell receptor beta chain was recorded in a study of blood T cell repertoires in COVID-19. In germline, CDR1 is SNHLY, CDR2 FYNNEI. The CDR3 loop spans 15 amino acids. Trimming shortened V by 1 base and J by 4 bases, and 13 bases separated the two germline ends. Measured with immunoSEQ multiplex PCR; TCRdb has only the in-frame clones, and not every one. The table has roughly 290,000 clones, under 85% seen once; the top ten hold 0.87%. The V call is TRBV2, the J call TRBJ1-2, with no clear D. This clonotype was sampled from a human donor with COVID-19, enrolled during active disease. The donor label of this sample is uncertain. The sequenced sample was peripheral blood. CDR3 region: CASSEVSATIYGYTF. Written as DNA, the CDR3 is TGTGCCAGCAGTGAAGTGTCGGCTACTATCTATGGCTACACCTTC. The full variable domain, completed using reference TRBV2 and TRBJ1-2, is EPEVTQTPSHQVTQMGQEVILRCVPISNHLYFYWYRQILGQKVEFLVSFYNNEISEKSEIFDDQFSVERPDGSNFTLKIRSTKLEDSAMYFCASSEVSATIYGYTFGSGTRLTVV.